Listed here are 20 T cell receptor beta chains from one sample, sequenced in a study of shared clonotypes between healthy human individuals. Clones were read by immunoSEQ multiplex PCR, and TCRdb kept only the in-frame ones, dropping some. The sample lists about 510,000 clones, almost 97% occurring once. The specimen was naive CD4+ T cells sorted from blood. Subset of the sample: CD45RA+ positively selected. These receptors originate from a woman aged 30 to 39 in good health.

This chain links TRBV28 with TRBJ2-7, with D perhaps matching TRBD1 (5 bases). V lost 3 bases to trimming and J lost 4 bases, with 10 bases between them. This CDR3 contains 13 residues. The germline CDR1 and CDR2 sequences are MDHEN and SYDVKM. The DNA for the CDR3 is TGTGCCAGCAGTTTTGCCAGGGATTACGAGCAGTACTTC. Its translation is CASSFARDYEQYF.

This clone was counted a single time. The rearrangement joins TRBV25-1 to TRBJ2-5; no firm D call. The better agreement between TRBJ2-7 and the DNA end casts doubt on the J call. The CDR3 is made up of 13 amino acids. The V gene's germline CDR1 is MGHDK and CDR2 SYGVNS. The CDR3 loop reads CASSDWSSYEQYF. The CDR3 coding sequence is TGTGCCAGCAGTGATTGGAGCTCCTACGAGCAGTACTTC.

This clone appeared once. This chain connects TRBV25-1 to TRBJ2-1, with no clear D. Looked up from germline, CDR1 is MGHDK and CDR2 is SYGVNS. V was pared by 4 bases and J by 0 bases, with 7 bases between. This CDR3 comprises 14 residues. Here the CDR3 reads CASSAGSSYNEQFF. CDR3 sequence (DNA): TGTGCCAGCAGTGCGGGTAGCTCCTACAATGAGCAGTTCTTC.

The chain recombines TRBV4-1 with TRBJ1-2, with no clear D. The CDR3 is 15 residues long. Germline V CDR1 and CDR2: MGHRA, YSYEKL. V lost 1 base to trimming and J lost 3 bases, with 12 bases between them. CDR3 bases: TGCGCCAGCAGCCAAGTGGCGGCGGGAGACTATGGCTACACCTTC. Translation: CASSQVAAGDYGYTF.

This chain joins TRBV13 and TRBJ2-1, with TRBD2 matching 9 bases. V trimming: 4 bases; J trimming: 1 base; junction bases outside the gene matches: 8. Germline assignment: CDR1 PRHDT and CDR2 FYEKMQ (reference sequence). CDR3 size: 17 residues. This CDR3 is CASSSYASGISYNEQFF. The CDR3 DNA reads TGTGCCAGCAGCTCCTATGCTAGCGGGATATCCTACAATGAGCAGTTCTTC.

V is TRBV28 and J is TRBJ2-5; the match to TRBD1 covers 10 bases. The DNA matches TRBJ2-7 better at its end, which makes the J call doubtful. CDR1 MDHEN and CDR2 SYDVKM come from the germline V gene. The CDR3 spans 15 residues. The CDR3 is CASSSGQGGSYEQYF. CDR3 DNA: TGTGCCAGCAGCTCCGGACAGGGGGGATCCTACGAGCAGTACTTC.

This sequence joins TRBV18 and TRBJ2-7, with D possibly matching TRBD2 (5 bases). Germline CDR1 is KGHSH and CDR2 is LQKENI. This CDR3 is built from 15 residues. Trimming removed 3 bases from V and 3 bases from J, with 15 bases in between. CDR3 nucleotide sequence: TGTGCCAGCTCACCTGAGGTTCAGCGGTACTACGAGCAGTACTTC. It translates to CASSPEVQRYYEQYF.

This chain uses TRBV2 with TRBJ1-1, with 8 positions matching TRBD1. V shed 5 bases, J shed 1 base, and the junction held 12 bases outside the gene matches. Germline values: CDR1 SNHLY, CDR2 FYNNEI. This CDR3 comprises 17 residues. CDR3 DNA sequence: TGTGCCAGCAGTAGTCTTGCCAACAGGGGGACGAACACTGAAGCTTTCTTT. Translated, it gives CASSSLANRGTNTEAFF. Using reference TRBV2 and TRBJ1-1 for the parts outside the CDR3, the full variable domain is EPEVTQTPSHQVTQMGQEVILRCVPISNHLYFYWYRQILGQKVEFLVSFYNNEISEKSEIFDDQFSVERPDGSNFTLKIRSTKLEDSAMYFCASSSLANRGTNTEAFFGQGTRLTVV.

The chain uses TRBV10-3 and TRBJ2-7; D ambiguous. Germline lookup yields CDR1 ENHRY and CDR2 SYGVKD. This CDR3 spans 16 amino acids. V lost 4 bases and J 3 bases, leaving 19 bases between the germline ends. This CDR3 is CAISVKFLDGGYEQYF. CDR3 nucleotide sequence: TGTGCCATCAGTGTGAAATTTCTGGACGGCGGCTACGAGCAGTACTTC.

The DNA of the CDR3 is TGTGCCAGCAGTGTGGGACAGGGAGAAGGCTACACCTTC. Translation: CASSVGQGEGYTF. The V gene is TRBV2, the J gene TRBJ1-2, with 9 bases identical to TRBD1. With V trimmed by 4 bases and J by 8 bases, 5 bases remained unmatched. Germline V CDR1 and CDR2: SNHLY, FYNNEI. This CDR3 is 13 amino acids long.

The rearrangement uses TRBV18 and TRBJ2-7; TRBD2 matches at 11 bases. The CDR3 covers 16 residues. Germline V gene data show CDR1 as KGHSH and CDR2 as LQKENI. J was trimmed by 7 bases and V by 2 bases; bases with no gene match: 10. CDR3 bases: TGTGCCAGCTCACCATCCCGAACTAGCGGGAGTAGTGAGCAGTACTTC. Amino acid sequence: CASSPSRTSGSSEQYF.

About this clone itself: Compared with germline, one end of the junction differs, possibly owing to a read error. The chain has TRBV19 and TRBJ2-7; possibly TRBD2 for D (5 bases). CDR1 and CDR2 (germline): LNHDA, SQIVND (reference sequence). The CDR3 contains 14 residues. CDR3 amino acids: CAGSSKTGTYEQYF. Here the CDR3 DNA reads TGTGCCGGTAGTTCAAAAACCGGGACCTACGAGCAGTACTTC.

The rearrangement uses TRBV18 and TRBJ1-3; 8 bases map to TRBD1. This CDR3 comprises 13 residues. From germline, CDR1 is KGHSH and CDR2 LQKENI. With V trimmed by 3 bases and J by 8 bases, 3 bases remained unmatched. CDR3 bases: TGTGCCAGCTCACCCCAGGGGGCAGACACCATATATTTT. Translated: CASSPQGADTIYF. The complete variable domain, with remaining parts taken from reference TRBV18 and TRBJ1-3, reads NAGVMQNPRHLVRRRGQEARLRCSPMKGHSHVYWYRQLPEEGLKFMVYLQKENIIDESGMPKERFSAEFPKEGPSILRIQQVVRGDSAAYFCASSPQGADTIYFGEGSWLTVV.

The chain links TRBV4-1 to TRBJ1-5; 10 nucleotides agree with TRBD1. Losses at the gene ends were 10 bases for V and 6 bases for J; bases not matched to a gene: 6. Germline CDR1 is MGHRA and CDR2 is YSYEKL. The CDR3 consists of 13 residues. The CDR3 spells CAIRQGASQPQHF. The DNA for the CDR3 is TGCGCCATACGACAGGGGGCAAGTCAGCCCCAGCATTTT.

This chain connects TRBV6-1 to TRBJ2-1; 7 nucleotides agree with TRBD1. The CDR3 runs to 15 residues. V gave up 1 base and J gave up 1 base; unmatched junction bases: 1. Germline CDR1 MNHNS, CDR2 SASEGT. The CDR3 reads CASSEDRGSYNEQFF. The CDR3 DNA sequence: TGTGCCAGCAGTGAAGACAGGGGATCCTACAATGAGCAGTTCTTC.

This clone has only a few counts. V gene TRBV19 combines with J gene TRBJ1-2; 9 bases are shared with TRBD1. Germline lookup yields CDR1 LNHDA and CDR2 SQIVND (reference sequence). The length of the CDR3 is 13 residues. The junction had 7 bases not matched to a gene; V was cut back by 6 bases and J by 8 bases. The CDR3 DNA reads TGTGCCAGTAGCGGGGGACAGGGAGAAGGCTACACCTTC. This translates into CASSGGQGEGYTF.

The rearrangement uses TRBV4-2 and TRBJ2-2; 12 positions match TRBD2. Trimming removed 4 bases from V and 2 bases from J; junction bases left unmatched: 14. This CDR3 has 20 amino acids. CDR1 is LGHNA and CDR2 is YNFKEQ in the germline V gene. This CDR3 is CASSPRQGLAGLSNTGELFF. CDR3 DNA: TGTGCCAGCAGCCCTCGACAGGGACTAGCGGGCCTTTCTAACACCGGGGAGCTGTTTTTT.

The chain carries TRBV5-1 and TRBJ2-7, with D possibly matching TRBD1 (5 bases). Germline CDR1 is SGHRS and CDR2 is YFSETQ. V lost 0 bases to trimming and J lost 2 bases, with 9 bases between them. The CDR3 has 14 residues. The CDR3 here is CASSLAGLAYEQYF. The CDR3 DNA reads TGCGCCAGCAGCTTGGCAGGGTTGGCCTACGAGCAGTACTTC.

The chain has TRBV11-2 and TRBJ1-1; TRBD1 matches at 7 bases. Trimming took 5 bases from V and 10 from J; bases not matched to a gene: 13. The CDR3 extends over 14 amino acids. Germline V lookup: CDR1 SGHAT, CDR2 FQNNGV. The CDR3 is CASSPRGGEIRAFF. In DNA, the CDR3 is TGTGCCAGCAGCCCCAGGGGGGGTGAAATTAGAGCTTTCTTT.

The chain joins TRBV4-1 to TRBJ1-4, with 9 nucleotides matching TRBD1. Trimming at V came to 0 bases and at J to 7 bases, leaving 9 bases not matched to a gene. Germline loops: CDR1 MGHRA, CDR2 YSYEKL. The CDR3 sequence is 17 residues long. Here the CDR3 reads CASSQDIRTGESEKLFF. For the CDR3, the DNA is TGCGCCAGCAGCCAAGATATCCGGACAGGGGAGAGTGAAAAACTGTTTTTT.